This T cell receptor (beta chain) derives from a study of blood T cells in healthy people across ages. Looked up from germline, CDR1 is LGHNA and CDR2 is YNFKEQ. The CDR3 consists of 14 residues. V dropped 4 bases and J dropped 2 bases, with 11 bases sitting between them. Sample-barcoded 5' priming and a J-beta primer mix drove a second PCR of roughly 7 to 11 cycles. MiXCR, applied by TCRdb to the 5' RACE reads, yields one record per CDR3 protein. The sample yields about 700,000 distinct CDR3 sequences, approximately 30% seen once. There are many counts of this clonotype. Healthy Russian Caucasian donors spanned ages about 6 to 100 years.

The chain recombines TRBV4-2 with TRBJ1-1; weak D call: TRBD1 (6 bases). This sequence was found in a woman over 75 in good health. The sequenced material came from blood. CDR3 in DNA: TGTGCCAGCAGCCCCGGACAGACAAACACTGAAGCTTTCTTT. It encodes CASSPGQTNTEAFF.